Many counts were recorded for the clone carrying this T cell receptor (beta chain). Antigen unknown. With 4 bases clipped from V and 2 bases from J, the junction kept 4 bases outside the gene matches. CDR1 is LGHDT and CDR2 is YNNKEL in the germline V gene (reference sequence). The CDR3 extends over 15 amino acids. Authors' methods: The study took CDR3 differences across clinicopathological groups and made a distant-metastasis classifier for papillary thyroid cancer from them. Via MiXCR, TCRdb re-called the PCR reads. The authors' filters were not applied to this entry. The sample contains over 10,000 clones, 25% to 35% of which appear only once. This sample was included in a study of metastatic and nonmetastatic thyroid tumors. Overall study context: From malignant and benign thyroid patients, repertoires in blood and in tumor or nodule tissue were compared.

Findings and caveats of the study: In both blood and tumor samples, TCR beta diversity was reported significantly higher for malignant than benign nodules.

Thyroid surgery was preceded by no treatment in any patient. The sample consisted of tumor tissue. The chain combines TRBV3-1 with TRBJ1-5, with TRBD1 matching 8 bases. The source is a female donor with papillary thyroid cancer or a benign thyroid nodule (not recorded which). Some clones in this sample may be carry-over from other donors' samples. CDR3 sequence: CASSLQGDGNQPQHF. CDR3 in DNA: TGTGCCAGCAGCCTACAGGGGGATGGCAATCAGCCCCAGCATTTT.